The 3 T cell receptor beta chains given below trace back to one sample, sequenced in a study of cytomegalovirus exposure and HLA in healthy donors. The assay was immunoSEQ multiplex PCR, and TCRdb's table has in-frame clones only and misses some. This sample carries around 180,000 clones, about 83% of them seen once, and the ten largest clones take 1.4% to 1.5%. The material sequenced was PBMCs. The receptors stem from a young woman in good health and CMV-seronegative.

This rearrangement joins TRBV2 to TRBJ1-1; 7 bases agree with TRBD1. Looked up from germline, CDR1 is SNHLY and CDR2 is FYNNEI. The CDR3 contains 16 residues. The V and J ends lost 2 bases and 8 bases, in that order; junction bases with no gene match: 14. CDR3: CASSEPRQGRKLEAFF. The CDR3 region has the DNA TGTGCCAGCAGTGAACCCCGACAGGGAAGGAAGTTAGAAGCTTTCTTT.

This clone came up once. This chain joins TRBV2 and TRBJ2-1; no clear D. The V and J ends lost 4 bases and 0 bases respectively, with 7 bases between them. The V gene's germline CDR1 is SNHLY and CDR2 FYNNEI. The CDR3 runs 14 residues. The CDR3 DNA is TGTGCCAGCAGTGGTACGAGCTCCTACAATGAGCAGTTCTTC. It specifies CASSGTSSYNEQFF.

This sequence joins TRBV11-2 and TRBJ2-3; 8 positions match TRBD1. The CDR3 is made up of 17 amino acids. J gave up 4 bases and V 4 bases, and 13 bases lay outside the gene matches. Germline V lookup: CDR1 SGHAT, CDR2 FQNNGV. CDR3 bases: TGTGCCAGCAGCTCAACGCGTGGGACAGGCATATCAGATACGCAGTATTTT. It is translated as CASSSTRGTGISDTQYF.